The sequence of this T cell receptor (beta chain) was determined in a study of cytomegalovirus exposure and HLA in healthy donors. Study-wide findings and caveats: Available immune exposure information was restricted to CMV serostatus only. TCR beta V- and J-gene trimming, according to a later analysis, was linked to a missense DCLRE1C variant.

60 Vbeta and 13 Jbeta primers were used in PCR. Generated by immunoSEQ multiplex PCR, the TCRdb table keeps only in-frame clones and is missing some. The repertoire holds roughly 120,000 clones, around 70% seen once, with around 1.6% in the top ten. This clone appeared once. Its antigen remains unknown. Losses at the gene ends were 2 bases for V and 4 bases for J; bases not matched to a gene: 10. Germline V lookup: CDR1 MNHEY, CDR2 SVGAGI. The CDR3 consists of 16 residues. This chain connects TRBV6-5 to TRBJ1-2; 7 bases agree with TRBD1. The sequencing sample was made of PBMCs. This TCR was recovered from a woman aged 18-35 years in good health and CMV-seronegative. The CDR3 protein is CASSYIRGQAFYGYTF. The CDR3 DNA reads as TGTGCCAGCAGTTACATCCGCGGACAGGCTTTCTATGGCTACACCTTC.